This is a list of T cell receptor beta chains from one sample in a study of blood T cell repertoires in COVID-19. The method was immunoSEQ multiplex PCR; TCRdb's version includes in-frame clones alone and lacks a portion of them. The sample holds 72,000 or so clones; roughly 91% are singletons and the top ten take approximately 1.5%. The sample was peripheral blood. These receptors came from a man aged 60 to 69 with acute or convalescent COVID-19. CDR3s include the opening cysteine and the closing phenylalanine or tryptophan. D genes are given only for firm matches.

J,D,V,CDR3
TRBJ1-2,TRBD1,TRBV6-5,CASSYLSNGQGYGYTF
TRBJ2-2,.,TRBV24-1,CATSDQGPYTGELFF
TRBJ2-2,.,TRBV7-6,CASSLGGRDTGELFF
TRBJ2-1,TRBD1,TRBV9,CASSGQGAYNEQFF
TRBJ1-1,.,TRBV6-1,CASSEQGQLNTEAFF
TRBJ1-1,.,TRBV5-1,CASSLVTNTEAFF
TRBJ1-4,.,TRBV5-6,CASSLGTTELFF
TRBJ2-4,TRBD1,TRBV5-6,CASSLSGTGINIQYF
TRBJ1-1,.,TRBV5-6,CASSYREAEAFF
TRBJ2-6,.,TRBV5-1,CASSLAGAGANVLTF
TRBJ1-5,.,TRBV7-9,CASSLLGGNQPQHF
TRBJ2-5,TRBD2,TRBV3-1/TRBV3-2,CASSQDLGGETQYF
TRBJ1-5,.,TRBV10-1,CARESRAAGQPQHF
TRBJ2-5,TRBD2,TRBV6-6,CASSSYRAGLEETQYF
TRBJ1-1,.,TRBV19,CASSPRTAEAFF
TRBJ2-1,.,TRBV30,CAWSTGHRSSYNEQFF
TRBJ2-1,.,TRBV10-1,CASSESGGGHEQFF
TRBJ2-7,.,TRBV27,CASSLNRQDTLHF
TRBJ2-7,TRBD1,TRBV27,CASSWAWDRAAYEQYF
TRBJ2-7,TRBD1,TRBV5-1,CASSPGQGAYEQYF
TRBJ2-7,TRBD2,TRBV13,CASSLGLAGSYEQYF
TRBJ1-5,.,TRBV24-1,CATSDLKGRSSNQPQHF
TRBJ2-7,.,TRBV6-6,CASRDTGYEQYF
TRBJ2-2,.,TRBV30,CAWSVGADTGELFF
TRBJ1-4,TRBD1,TRBV5-6,CASSSRDRFNEKLFF
TRBJ2-3,.,TRBV24-1,CATSDPGFGTDTQYF
TRBJ2-3,.,TRBV7-3,CASSLRGPGTDTQYF
TRBJ1-5,.,TRBV5-8,CASSLGQSSNQPQHF
TRBJ1-2,TRBD1,TRBV29-1,CSSEDRDRGTNNYGYTF
TRBJ2-5,.,TRBV4-1,CASSQGGLSQYF
TRBJ2-5,.,TRBV7-2,CASSLERGETQYF
TRBJ1-6,TRBD1,TRBV19,CASSQQGIRYSPLHF
TRBJ1-1,TRBD1,TRBV5-4,CASSLKTGVKTEAFF
TRBJ2-2,.,TRBV10-3,CAISESGGSTGELFF
TRBJ1-5,.,TRBV3-1/TRBV3-2,CASSQTARNQPQHF
TRBJ2-3,TRBD2,TRBV2,CASSRGLAVTDTQYF
TRBJ1-2,.,TRBV5-6,CASSLTGNNYGYTF
TRBJ1-2,TRBD1,TRBV4-1,CASSQGLQGNYGYTF
TRBJ2-1,.,TRBV24-1,CATSALGGQFF
TRBJ2-7,TRBD2,TRBV27,CASSKGLAPSGGPYEQYF
TRBJ2-1,.,TRBV9,CASSSRTVVDHNEQFF
TRBJ1-2,.,TRBV3-1/TRBV3-2,CASSQAGHQARSGYTF
TRBJ2-5,.,TRBV9,CASSVASQETQYF
TRBJ2-1,TRBD1,TRBV5-4,CASSKGTVDYNEQFF
TRBJ1-3,TRBD1,TRBV18,CASSRRDRGTLFGNTIYF
TRBJ2-7,TRBD2,TRBV7-8,CASSVGLAGNYEQYF
TRBJ1-5,.,TRBV2,CASSDMGSQPQHF
TRBJ2-2,.,TRBV11-2,CASSFRGVTGELFF
TRBJ1-5,.,TRBV7-6,CASSLPGQPQHF
TRBJ1-2,TRBD1,TRBV3-1/TRBV3-2,CASSRDRYTTGGYTF
TRBJ2-7,.,TRBV7-9,CASSLLSWQSSYEQYF
TRBJ1-5,TRBD1,TRBV3-1/TRBV3-2,CASSQGTGQHQPQHF
TRBJ1-5,.,TRBV7-8,CASSLGGQLSQPQHF
TRBJ2-5,TRBD1,TRBV5-4,CASSLRQGQETQYF
TRBJ1-2,.,TRBV3-1/TRBV3-2,CASSQDGKVGGGYTF